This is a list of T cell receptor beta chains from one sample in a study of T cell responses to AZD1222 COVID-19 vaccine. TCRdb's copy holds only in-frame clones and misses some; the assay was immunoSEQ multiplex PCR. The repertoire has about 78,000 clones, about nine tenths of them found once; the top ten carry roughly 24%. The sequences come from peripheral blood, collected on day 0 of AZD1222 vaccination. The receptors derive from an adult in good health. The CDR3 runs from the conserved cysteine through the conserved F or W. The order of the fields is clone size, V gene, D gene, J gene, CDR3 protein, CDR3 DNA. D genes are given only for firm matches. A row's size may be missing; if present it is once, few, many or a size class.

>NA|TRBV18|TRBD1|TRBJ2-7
CASSPEQGAYEQYF
TGTGCCAGCTCACCGGAACAGGGGGCCTACGAGCAGTACTTC
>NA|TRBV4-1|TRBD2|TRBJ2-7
CASSHTAGGSYEQYF
TGCGCCAGCAGCCACACAGCGGGAGGGTCCTACGAGCAGTACTTC
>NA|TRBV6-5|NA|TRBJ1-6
CASTTGLPHNSPLHF
TGTGCCAGCACAACAGGGCTTCCTCATAATTCACCCCTCCACTTT
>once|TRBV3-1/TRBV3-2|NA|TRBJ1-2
CASSQRTAQSGYGYTF
TGTGCCAGCAGCCAAAGGACAGCCCAAAGTGGCTATGGCTACACCTTC
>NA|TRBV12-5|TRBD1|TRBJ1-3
CASGPGTDIPRNTIYF
TGTGCTAGTGGTCCGGGGACAGACATTCCAAGAAACACCATATATTTT
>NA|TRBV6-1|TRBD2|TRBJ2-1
CASSEDFGLAAYNEQFF
TGTGCCAGCAGTGAAGACTTCGGACTAGCGGCCTACAATGAGCAGTTCTTC
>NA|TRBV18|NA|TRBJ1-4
CASSPGVSEKLFF
TGTGCCAGCTCACCTGGGGTTAGTGAAAAACTGTTTTTT
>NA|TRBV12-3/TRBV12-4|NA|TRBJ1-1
CASSFSTAKAFF
TGTGCCAGCAGTTTTTCAACAGCTAAAGCTTTCTTT
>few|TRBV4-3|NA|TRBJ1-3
CASSQWIDGPDSGNTIYF
TGCGCCAGCAGCCAATGGATCGATGGGCCGGACTCTGGAAACACCATATATTTT
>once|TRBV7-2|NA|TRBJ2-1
CASSDYNEQFF
TGTGCCAGCAGCGACTACAATGAGCAGTTCTTC
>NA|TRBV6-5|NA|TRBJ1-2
CASSKLGEDYGYTF
TGTGCCAGCAGTAAGTTAGGGGAGGACTATGGCTACACCTTC
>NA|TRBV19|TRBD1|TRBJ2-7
CASRSQGAVGEQYF
TGTGCCAGTAGGTCACAGGGGGCTGTAGGTGAGCAGTACTTC
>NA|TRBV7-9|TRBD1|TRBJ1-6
CASSLEGQANNSPLHF
TGTGCCAGCAGCTTAGAGGGACAGGCTAATAATTCACCCCTCCACTTT
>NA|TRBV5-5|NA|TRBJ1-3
CASSLDPTARSGNTIYF
TGTGCCAGCAGCTTGGATCCCACGGCCCGCTCTGGAAACACCATATATTTT
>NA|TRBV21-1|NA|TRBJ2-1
CASSQNTSSSYNEQFF
TGTGCCAGCAGCCAAAATACTAGTAGCTCCTACAATGAGCAGTTCTTC
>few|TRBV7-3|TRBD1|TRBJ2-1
CASSLPTGTANNEQFF
TGTGCCAGCAGCTTACCTACCGGGACAGCGAATAATGAGCAGTTCTTC
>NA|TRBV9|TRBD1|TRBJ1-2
CASSVDGQGLDGYTF
TGTGCCAGCAGCGTAGATGGACAGGGATTAGATGGCTACACCTTC
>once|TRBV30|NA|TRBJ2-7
CAGTGPTYEQYF
TGTGCCGGCACAGGACCCACCTACGAGCAGTACTTC
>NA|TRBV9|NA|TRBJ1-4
CASSVGRYNEKLFF
TGTGCCAGCAGCGTGGGACGGTACAATGAAAAACTGTTTTTT
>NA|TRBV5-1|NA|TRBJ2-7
CASSLGEPQQREYF
TGCGCCAGCAGCTTGGGAGAGCCCCAGCAACGGGAGTACTTC
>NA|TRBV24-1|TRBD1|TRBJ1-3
CATSGIDRDPGNTIYF
TGTGCCACCAGTGGTATTGACAGGGACCCTGGAAACACCATATATTTT
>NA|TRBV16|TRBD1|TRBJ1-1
CASGLGTANTEAFF
TGTGCCAGCGGCCTCGGGACAGCGAACACTGAAGCTTTCTTT
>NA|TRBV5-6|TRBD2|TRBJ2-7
CASSFTSGSGDYEQYF
TGTGCCAGCAGCTTCACTAGCGGGAGTGGGGACTACGAGCAGTACTTC
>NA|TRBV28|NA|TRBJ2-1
CASSGLSGSYNEQFF
TGTGCCAGCAGTGGGTTATCGGGTTCCTACAATGAGCAGTTCTTC
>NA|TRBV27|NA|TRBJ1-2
CATRQPPNYGYTF
TGTGCCACCCGACAGCCCCCTAACTATGGCTACACCTTC
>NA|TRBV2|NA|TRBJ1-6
CASRSRREDSPLHF
TGTGCCAGCAGATCGAGGCGGGAGGATTCACCCCTCCACTTT
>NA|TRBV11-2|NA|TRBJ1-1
CASSLRGGLDTEAFF
TGTGCCAGCAGCTTACGGGGGGGGCTGGACACTGAAGCTTTCTTT
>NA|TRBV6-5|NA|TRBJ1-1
CASSYSFQTNTEAFF
TGTGCCAGCAGTTACTCGTTCCAGACTAACACTGAAGCTTTCTTT
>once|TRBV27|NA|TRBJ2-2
CASSFQNTGELFF
TGTGCCAGCAGTTTTCAGAACACCGGGGAGCTGTTTTTT
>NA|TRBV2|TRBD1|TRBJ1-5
CASNPDRGQGQPQHF
TGTGCCAGCAATCCCGACAGGGGTCAAGGTCAGCCCCAGCATTTT
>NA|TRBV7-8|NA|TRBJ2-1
CASSPGFNEQFF
TGTGCCAGCAGCCCAGGGTTCAATGAGCAGTTCTTC
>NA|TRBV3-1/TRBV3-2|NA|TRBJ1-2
CASSQVPSAETHYGYTF
TGTGCCAGCAGCCAAGTTCCGTCGGCCGAGACACATTATGGCTACACCTTC
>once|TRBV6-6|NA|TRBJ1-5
CASSYAVSNQPQHF
TGTGCCAGCAGTTACGCAGTTAGCAATCAGCCCCAGCATTTT
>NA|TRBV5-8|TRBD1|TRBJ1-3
CASSPRLTGQGNTIYF
TGTGCCAGCAGCCCCCGACTGACAGGGCAGGGAAACACCATATATTTT
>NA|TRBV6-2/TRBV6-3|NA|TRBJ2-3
CASSDDKGTDTQYF
TGTGCCAGCAGTGACGATAAAGGCACAGATACGCAGTATTTT
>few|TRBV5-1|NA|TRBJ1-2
CASSEGTGTDYGYTF
TGCGCCAGCAGCGAGGGAACAGGGACTGACTATGGCTACACCTTC
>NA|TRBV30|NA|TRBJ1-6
CAWSWAAEYQSSYNSPLHF
TGTGCCTGGAGTTGGGCAGCCGAATACCAGAGCTCCTATAATTCACCCCTCCACTTT
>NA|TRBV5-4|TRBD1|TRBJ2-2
CASSPGGQGASGELFF
TGTGCCAGCAGCCCTGGGGGACAGGGGGCATCCGGGGAGCTGTTTTTT
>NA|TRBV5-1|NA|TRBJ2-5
CASSQGGQETQYF
TGCGCCAGCAGCCAAGGGGGCCAAGAGACCCAGTACTTC